This passage covers 25 T cell receptor beta chains from one sample sequenced in a study of graft-versus-host responses after intestinal transplantation. Repertoires were generated with immunoSEQ multiplex PCR, while TCRdb's copy carries only in-frame clones and drops some. Seen here are over 75,000 clones, roughly 91% observed once, and the top ten hold less than 9.5%. What these receptors recognize is not known. Source: unstimulated CD8+ T cells sorted from spleen or lymph node cells, taken before transplant. The receptor source for this set is a human donor who was the organ donor for an intestinal transplant.

The chain joins TRBV13 to TRBJ1-2, with a possible D match to TRBD1 (6 bases). V lost 8 bases to trimming and J lost 10 bases, with 17 bases between them. The germline gives CDR1 PRHDT, CDR2 FYEKMQ (reference sequence). The CDR3 totals 12 residues. CDR3 in amino acids: CASSQDSDYYTF. Here the CDR3 DNA reads TGTGCCAGCTCCCAGGACAGCGACTACTACACCTTC. Full variable domain (rest looked up from reference TRBV13 and TRBJ1-2): AAGVIQSPRHLIKEKRETATLKCYPIPRHDTVYWYQQGPGQDPQFLISFYEKMQSDKGSIPDRFSAQQFSDYHSELNMSSLELGDSALYFCASSQDSDYYTFGSGTRLTVV.

This chain connects TRBV9 to TRBJ1-2, with 9 nucleotides matching TRBD1. V trimming: 1 base; J trimming: 8 bases; junction bases outside the gene matches: 12. Per the germline V gene, CDR1 is SGDLS and CDR2 is YYNGEE. This CDR3 region has 16 residues. The CDR3 bases are TGTGCCAGCAGCGTAAGTGGGACAGGGATGCTCCGAGGCTACACCTTC. It encodes CASSVSGTGMLRGYTF. Full variable domain (rest looked up from reference TRBV9 and TRBJ1-2): DSGVTQTPKHLITATGQRVTLRCSPRSGDLSVYWYQQSLDQGLQFLIQYYNGEERAKGNILERFSAQQFPDLHSELNLSSLELGDSALYFCASSVSGTGMLRGYTFGSGTRLTVV.

The J gene is TRBJ2-7, the V gene TRBV5-8; possible D gene TRBD1, 6 bases. CDR1 is SGHTS, CDR2 YDEGEE, per germline. Trimming took 2 bases from V and 3 from J, leaving 12 bases between them. The CDR3 runs 14 residues. The CDR3 bases are TGTGCCAGCAGCTTTCAGGGGATTTACTACGAGCAGTACTTC. Translation: CASSFQGIYYEQYF. The complete variable domain, with remaining parts taken from reference TRBV5-8 and TRBJ2-7, reads EAGVTQSPTHLIKTRGQQATLRCSPISGHTSVYWYQQALGLGLQFLLWYDEGEERNRGNFPPRFSGRQFPNYSSELNVNALELEDSALYLCASSFQGIYYEQYFGPGTRLTVT.

This chain joins TRBV11-2 and TRBJ2-1, with unresolved D. Trimming shortened V by 1 base and J by 0 bases, and 10 bases separated the two germline ends. Germline V gene sequence: CDR1 SGHAT, CDR2 FQNNGV. The CDR3 is 16 residues long. CDR3 coding DNA: TGTGCCAGCAGCTTAGTATCCTGGAGCTCCTACAATGAGCAGTTCTTC. Translating it yields CASSLVSWSSYNEQFF.

The rearrangement joins TRBV7-9 to TRBJ2-3; D gene unclear. The ends were cut back, 2 bases at V and 6 bases at J, with 9 bases in the middle. Germline CDR1 is SEHNR and CDR2 is FQNEAQ (reference sequence). This CDR3 region has 13 residues. CDR3 bases: TGTGCCAGCAGCTTACACCCATCGGATACGCAGTATTTT. This sequence encodes CASSLHPSDTQYF.

The chain links TRBV4-1 to TRBJ2-6; possibly TRBD2 for D (5 bases). V lost 0 bases and J 2 bases, leaving 8 bases between the germline ends. CDR3 length: 16 amino acids. Germline CDR1 MGHRA, CDR2 YSYEKL. CDR3 nucleotides: TGCGCCAGCAGCCAAGAACGGGGAACTGGGGCCAACGTCCTGACTTTC. It specifies CASSQERGTGANVLTF.

This chain joins TRBV7-9 and TRBJ2-1; 14 bases are a match to TRBD2. Looked up from germline, CDR1 is SEHNR and CDR2 is FQNEAQ (reference sequence). V lost 8 bases and J lost 7; bases outside the gene matches: 13. This CDR3 is built from 17 residues. CDR3 protein: CASRLGGGLAGANEQFF. The CDR3 bases are TGTGCCAGCCGTTTAGGGGGGGGACTAGCGGGGGCGAATGAGCAGTTCTTC.

This clone was detected only once. The rearrangement uses TRBV2 and TRBJ2-5; 11 nucleotides align to TRBD2. CDR1 and CDR2 (germline): SNHLY, FYNNEI. The CDR3 totals 16 residues. V was clipped by 6 bases and J by 2 bases; unmatched bases: 8. Written as DNA, the CDR3 is TGTGCCAGCAGCCGTCTACTAGCGGGGGTTCAAGAGACCCAGTACTTC. Amino acid sequence: CASSRLLAGVQETQYF.

The chain recombines TRBV5-1 with TRBJ1-1; possibly TRBD1 for D (5 bases). The V and J ends lost 0 bases and 0 bases respectively, with 6 bases between them. The CDR3 is 14 residues long. Per the germline V gene, CDR1 is SGHRS and CDR2 is YFSETQ. CDR3 sequence reads: CASSLGQMNTEAFF. The CDR3 nucleotides are TGCGCCAGCAGCTTGGGACAGATGAACACTGAAGCTTTCTTT.

The count of this clone is one. This chain connects TRBV7-8 to TRBJ2-7, with a weak D call TRBD1 (5 bases). The CDR3 extends over 13 amino acids. Trimming shortened V by 5 bases and J by 2 bases, and 10 bases separated the two germline ends. CDR1 and CDR2 from the germline V gene are SGHVS and FQNEAQ. The CDR3 spells CASSQGVTYEQYF. Written as DNA, the CDR3 is TGTGCCAGCAGCCAAGGGGTGACCTACGAGCAGTACTTC.

The V and J genes are TRBV2 and TRBJ1-5, with TRBD1 matching over 7 bases. There are 15 residues in the CDR3. In germline, CDR1 is SNHLY, CDR2 FYNNEI. The V segment lost 4 bases and the J segment 4 bases; nucleotides outside the gene matches: 7. This chain's CDR3 is CASSASRGVNQPQHF. CDR3 bases: TGTGCCAGCAGTGCATCCAGGGGGGTAAATCAGCCCCAGCATTTT. The variable domain in full, completed from reference TRBV2 and TRBJ1-5, reads EPEVTQTPSHQVTQMGQEVILRCVPISNHLYFYWYRQILGQKVEFLVSFYNNEISEKSEIFDDQFSVERPDGSNFTLKIRSTKLEDSAMYFCASSASRGVNQPQHFGDGTRLSIL.

V gene TRBV6-5 combines with J gene TRBJ2-7; D unclear. The germline V and J ends were trimmed by 4 bases and 1 base, with 2 bases remaining between them. The CDR3 is 11 residues long. CDR1 is MNHEY, CDR2 SVGAGI, per germline. CDR3 residues: CASSWSYEQYF. In DNA form, the CDR3 reads TGTGCCAGCAGTTGGTCCTACGAGCAGTACTTC.

The J gene is TRBJ2-1, the V gene TRBV6-6; 10 bases are shared with TRBD2. CDR3 length: 15 residues. The J segment lost 7 bases and the V segment lost 2 bases, leaving 5 bases of the junction unmatched. Germline V CDR1 and CDR2: MNHNY, SVGAGI (reference sequence). CDR3 amino acids: CASSYTAGGLNEQFF. Here the CDR3 DNA reads TGTGCCAGCAGTTACACAGCGGGGGGGCTTAATGAGCAGTTCTTC.

The CDR3, as DNA: TGTGCCAGCAGTCCGGGACTTAGCGAGCAGTACTTC. Encoded protein: CASSPGLSEQYF. The V and J genes are TRBV6-1 and TRBJ2-7; a weak D match, TRBD2 (6 bases). The CDR3 contains 12 residues. Germline loops: CDR1 MNHNS, CDR2 SASEGT. Trimming left V 5 bases short and J 6 bases short, with 11 bases between.

The chain recombines TRBV19 with TRBJ1-1; D not certain. V was clipped by 7 bases and J by 0 bases, with 3 bases between them. Germline assignment: CDR1 LNHDA and CDR2 SQIVND (reference sequence). The CDR3 covers 11 residues. DNA of the CDR3: TGTGCCAGTAATCTGAACACTGAAGCTTTCTTT. Amino acid sequence: CASNLNTEAFF. The variable domain in full, with the rest retrieved from reference TRBV19 and TRBJ1-1, is DGGITQSPKYLFRKEGQNVTLSCEQNLNHDAMYWYRQDPGQGLRLIYYSQIVNDFQKGDIAEGYSVSREKKESFPLTVTSAQKNPTAFYLCASNLNTEAFFGQGTRLTVV.

This clone has just a few counts. The rearrangement joins TRBV28 to TRBJ1-1, with D possibly TRBD1 on 6 matching bases. The CDR3 totals 14 residues. Germline CDR1 and CDR2: MDHEN and SYDVKM. The V gene lost 3 bases and the J gene lost 3 bases, with 11 bases spanning the gap. CDR3 loop: CASSFLDSYTEAFF. CDR3 nucleotides: TGTGCCAGCAGTTTCTTGGACAGTTACACTGAAGCTTTCTTT. The whole variable domain, remainder taken from reference TRBV28 and TRBJ1-1, is DVKVTQSSRYLVKRTGEKVFLECVQDMDHENMFWYRQDPGLGLRLIYFSYDVKMKEKGDIPEGYSVSREKKERFSLILESASTNQTSMYLCASSFLDSYTEAFFGQGTRLTVV.

The chain couples TRBV19 to TRBJ1-1; 7 bases match TRBD1. Germline values: CDR1 LNHDA, CDR2 SQIVND (reference sequence). Unmatched junction bases numbered 4, after V lost 4 bases and J lost 2 bases. The CDR3 is made up of 14 amino acids. Written as DNA, the CDR3 is TGTGCCAGTAGTACCGCAGGGGGAAACACTGAAGCTTTCTTT. The encoded protein is CASSTAGGNTEAFF.

The V call is TRBV10-3, the J call TRBJ2-7; D perhaps matches TRBD2 (6 bases). The CDR3 spans 14 residues. V lost 4 bases and J 7 bases, leaving 17 bases between the germline ends. Germline V lookup: CDR1 ENHRY, CDR2 SYGVKD. CDR3 DNA: TGTGCCATCAGTGGTGACAGCCCGGCGGGGGAGCAGTACTTC. This translates into CAISGDSPAGEQYF.

This chain links TRBV27 with TRBJ1-1, with D perhaps matching TRBD1 (5 bases). This CDR3 spans 14 amino acids. Between the trimmed V and J ends, which lost 6 bases and 1 base, there was a span of 12 bases. Germline V gives CDR1 MNHEY, CDR2 SMNVEV (reference sequence). The CDR3 sequence: CASSPPGGNTEAFF. DNA of the CDR3: TGTGCCAGCAGCCCCCCCGGGGGGAACACTGAAGCTTTCTTT.

V and J are TRBV27 and TRBJ1-1; no clear D. The CDR3 has 14 amino acids. V was shortened by 2 bases and J by 4 bases, with 11 bases between the two germline ends. The germline V gene encodes CDR1 MNHEY and CDR2 SMNVEV (reference sequence). The CDR3 is CASSLNGVPTEAFF. CDR3 sequence (DNA): TGTGCCAGCAGTTTAAATGGGGTCCCCACTGAAGCTTTCTTT.

The count of this clone is one. The rearrangement joins TRBV5-1 to TRBJ2-7; 8 bases line up with TRBD2. The germline gives CDR1 SGHRS, CDR2 YFSETQ. This CDR3 comprises 11 residues. V lost 7 bases, J lost 11 bases, and 8 bases stayed unmatched. CDR3 amino acids: CASSGGRGEYF. The CDR3 DNA sequence: TGCGCCAGCTCGGGGGGGCGAGGCGAGTACTTC.

This clone was observed a single time. The J gene is TRBJ2-7, the V gene TRBV10-1; a possible D gene is TRBD2 (6 bases). CDR1 and CDR2 (germline): WNHNN, SYGVQD (reference sequence). The germline V and J ends were trimmed by 6 bases and 6 bases, with 12 bases remaining between them. The CDR3 is 12 amino acids. CDR3 residues: CASSTGGAEQYF. CDR3 nucleotide sequence: TGCGCCAGCAGCACAGGAGGGGCCGAGCAGTACTTC.

The chain is built from TRBV7-9 and TRBJ1-1; maybe TRBD1 (5 bases). The CDR3 sequence is 17 residues long. V was clipped by 3 bases and J by 3 bases, with 20 bases between them. CDR1 is SEHNR and CDR2 is FQNEAQ in the germline V gene (reference sequence). CDR3 residues: CASSFIGTVVGDTEAFF. As DNA, the CDR3 is TGTGCCAGCAGCTTTATCGGGACCGTCGTGGGGGACACTGAAGCTTTCTTT.

The count of this clone is one. The chain combines TRBV7-8 with TRBJ2-7, with 7 bases lining up with TRBD2. Per germline, CDR1 SGHVS and CDR2 FQNEAQ. The CDR3 is 14 residues long. Losses at the gene ends were 3 bases for V and 3 bases for J; bases not matched to a gene: 5. The CDR3 loop reads CASSFFRGDYEQYF. The CDR3, as DNA: TGTGCCAGCAGCTTTTTCCGGGGGGACTACGAGCAGTACTTC.

This clone was recorded once. The sample contains more than one DNA sequence encoding this CDR3. This chain's CDR3 is CSARQGYEQYF. CDR3 in DNA: TGCAGTGCTAGACAAGGCTACGAGCAGTACTTC. The V gene is TRBV20-1, the J gene TRBJ2-7; D uncertain. The germline V gene has CDR1 DFQATT and CDR2 SNEGSKA (reference sequence). The CDR3 is 11 amino acids. Trimming stripped 2 bases from V and 3 bases from J, with 5 bases between.